These 19 T cell receptor beta chains originate from one sample sequenced in a study of OX40 agonist ivuxolimab in advanced cancers. Sequenced by immunoSEQ multiplex PCR; TCRdb stores in-frame clones only, minus some. This table has tens of thousands of clones, 94% appearing once. Here the sequenced sample was CD4+ or CD8+ T cells sorted from blood, taken in a trial of the OX40 agonist ivuxolimab. These receptors all come from an adult with an advanced solid tumor such as melanoma, head and neck, liver or kidney cancer.

This chain uses TRBV19 with TRBJ2-2, with 8 bases fitting TRBD1. CDR1 is LNHDA and CDR2 is SQIVND in the germline V gene (reference sequence). V dropped 5 bases and J dropped 7; count of bases not matched to a gene: 3. This CDR3 spans 13 amino acids. CDR3: CASSPGQGGELFF. DNA for the CDR3: TGTGCCAGTAGTCCAGGACAGGGCGGGGAGCTGTTTTTT. Full variable domain (rest looked up from reference TRBV19 and TRBJ2-2): DGGITQSPKYLFRKEGQNVTLSCEQNLNHDAMYWYRQDPGQGLRLIYYSQIVNDFQKGDIAEGYSVSREKKESFPLTVTSAQKNPTAFYLCASSPGQGGELFFGEGSRLTVL.

The V gene is TRBV4-1, the J gene TRBJ2-5, with D perhaps TRBD2 (5 bases). Germline V lookup: CDR1 MGHRA, CDR2 YSYEKL. Deletions cut 4 bases from V and 3 bases from J, with 12 bases between. The CDR3 contains 14 residues. CDR3 bases: TGCGCCAGCAGCCTGAAGGACTTGGAAGAGACCCAGTACTTC. This translates into CASSLKDLEETQYF.

J is TRBJ1-1 and V is TRBV19; D is ambiguous. The length of the CDR3 is 16 residues. Germline V lookup: CDR1 LNHDA, CDR2 SQIVND (reference sequence). V lost 5 bases and J lost 0, with 16 bases in between. The CDR3 bases are TGTGCCAGTAGTGGGATCTTACTCGGAATGAACACTGAAGCTTTCTTT. This gives the protein CASSGILLGMNTEAFF.

This clone has just one count. The chain carries TRBV9 and TRBJ1-2, with TRBD1 matching 9 bases. The J segment lost 7 bases and the V segment lost 4 bases, leaving 5 bases of the junction unmatched. The germline gives CDR1 SGDLS, CDR2 YYNGEE. The CDR3 loop spans 13 amino acids. The CDR3 reads CASSSRTGAGYTF. DNA of the CDR3: TGTGCCAGCAGCTCCCGGACAGGGGCTGGCTACACCTTC.

V and J are TRBV29-1 and TRBJ2-7; D call uncertain. Trimming removed 7 bases from V and 2 bases from J, with 9 bases in between. CDR1 is SQVTM and CDR2 is ANQGSEA in the germline V gene. CDR3 size: 11 residues. The CDR3: CSALVPYEQYF. Here the CDR3 DNA reads TGCAGCGCACTCGTACCCTACGAGCAGTACTTC.

V and J are TRBV14 and TRBJ2-3, with D possibly being TRBD1 or TRBD2 (5 bases each). The CDR3 spans 15 residues. The V end lost 5 bases, the J end lost 5 bases, and 17 bases lay between the germline ends. CDR1 and CDR2 from the germline V gene are SGHDN and FVKESK. The CDR3 DNA reads as TGTGCCAGCAGCGGTTTGGGGGTCTTGGGAGATACGCAGTATTTT. Protein sequence: CASSGLGVLGDTQYF.

The rearrangement links TRBV11-2 to TRBJ2-7; unclear D gene. CDR3 length: 14 residues. V was shortened by 5 bases and J by 4 bases, with 15 bases between the two germline ends. CDR1 and CDR2 from the germline V gene are SGHAT and FQNNGV. CDR3 loop: CASSLGGSPYEQYF. In nucleotides, the CDR3 is TGTGCCAGCAGCCTCGGTGGCAGTCCGTACGAGCAGTACTTC.

The CDR3 coding sequence is TGCAGTGCCGAGACCTCCTACGAGCAGTACTTC. Protein product: CSAETSYEQYF. The chain joins TRBV20-1 to TRBJ2-7; D remains unclear. Germline V CDR1 and CDR2: DFQATT, SNEGSKA (reference sequence). The CDR3 consists of 11 residues. With 6 bases removed from V and 0 bases from J, the gap between germline ends came to 6 bases.

This clone was found once. This chain connects TRBV11-1 to TRBJ2-7, with a possible D match to TRBD2 (5 bases). This CDR3 is 13 amino acids long. The V gene's germline CDR1 is SGHAT and CDR2 FQDESV (reference sequence). The V gene lost 5 bases and the J gene lost 1 base, with 9 bases spanning the gap. The DNA for the CDR3 is TGTGCCAGCAGCCCACTAGGTTCCTACGAGCAGTACTTC. Translated: CASSPLGSYEQYF.

This sequence joins TRBV28 and TRBJ1-1; tentatively, D is TRBD1 (5 bases). The CDR3 runs to 16 residues. Germline V gene data show CDR1 as MDHEN and CDR2 as SYDVKM. V lost 2 bases and J 3 bases, leaving 16 bases between the germline ends. The CDR3 loop is CASSLRGRPPHTEAFF. Here the CDR3 DNA reads TGTGCCAGCAGTTTAAGGGGAAGGCCCCCCCACACTGAAGCTTTCTTT.

The chain employs TRBV30 and TRBJ2-7, with a weak D call TRBD1 (7 bases). V was cut by 2 bases and J by 6 bases, with 11 bases left in between. CDR3 length equals 12 residues. Germline V CDR1 and CDR2: GTSNPN, SVGIG (reference sequence). The CDR3 loop reads CAWSPQGGEQYF. CDR3 nucleotide sequence: TGTGCCTGGAGTCCCCAGGGGGGCGAGCAGTACTTC.

Concerning this clone itself: At one of its ends the junction is not consistent with the germline gene, which may arise from a read error. This chain links TRBV7-9 with TRBJ1-2; unclear D gene. CDR1 and CDR2 from the germline V gene are SEHNR and FQNEAQ (reference sequence). The CDR3 is 13 amino acids. CDR3 coding DNA: TGTGCCAGCAGTTTAGACATGAAACATGGCTACACCTTC. It is translated as CASSLDMKHGYTF.

The chain recombines TRBV4-1 with TRBJ1-5, with D perhaps TRBD1 (5 bases). The CDR3 is 15 residues long. Germline-derived CDR1 and CDR2 are MGHRA and YSYEKL. V lost 4 bases and J 5 bases, leaving 15 bases between the germline ends. The CDR3 DNA reads TGCGCCAGCAGCCTGGAGACAGTCGGAGATCAGCCCCAGCATTTT. Its protein product is CASSLETVGDQPQHF.

This chain links TRBV11-2 with TRBJ2-1; D perhaps matches TRBD2 (5 bases). CDR3 length: 16 amino acids. Trimming left V 5 bases short and J 1 base short, with 15 bases between. From germline, CDR1 is SGHAT and CDR2 FQNNGV. This CDR3 reads CASSVWAGVSYNEQFF. The CDR3 nucleotides read TGTGCCAGCAGCGTATGGGCCGGGGTATCCTACAATGAGCAGTTCTTC.

The chain is built from TRBV5-1 and TRBJ2-7; D tentatively fits TRBD1 or TRBD2 (5 bases each). The CDR3 spans 15 residues. Deletions cut 0 bases from V and 2 bases from J, with 12 bases between. Per the germline V gene, CDR1 is SGHRS and CDR2 is YFSETQ. In nucleotides, the CDR3 is TGCGCCAGCAGCTTGGAGGCTGGGGGACCCTACGAGCAGTACTTC. Its protein product is CASSLEAGGPYEQYF.

This chain connects TRBV19 to TRBJ2-4; TRBD1 is a possible D gene (5 bases). V shed 5 bases and J shed 8 bases, with 16 bases lying between them. Germline V gene data show CDR1 as LNHDA and CDR2 as SQIVND (reference sequence). This CDR3 contains 14 residues. The CDR3 nucleotides are TGTGCCAGTAGTTCTCAGGGTATCGCGGACATTCAGTACTTC. It encodes CASSSQGIADIQYF.

The chain combines TRBV28 with TRBJ2-1; D uncertain. The CDR3 totals 13 residues. Trimming cost V 1 base and J 7 bases, with 8 bases left between them. CDR1 and CDR2 (germline): MDHEN, SYDVKM. CDR3 in DNA: TGTGCCAGCAGTTTATTTGGTCAAAATGAGCAGTTCTTC. Translated: CASSLFGQNEQFF.

J is TRBJ2-5 and V is TRBV7-2; D uncertain. Between the trimmed V and J ends, which lost 5 bases and 1 base, there was a span of 5 bases. The CDR3 extends over 12 amino acids. CDR1 is SGHTA, CDR2 FQGNSA, per germline. CDR3 residues: CASSHSQETQYF. CDR3 nucleotides: TGTGCCAGCAGCCATTCCCAAGAGACCCAGTACTTC.

The genes are TRBV7-8 and TRBJ2-3; TRBD1 matches 10 bases. The CDR3 is 14 amino acids. Germline V CDR1 and CDR2: SGHVS, FQNEAQ. V dropped 4 bases and J dropped 5; count of bases not matched to a gene: 3. CDR3 bases: TGTGCCAGCAGCTGGGGGACAGGGGAAGATACGCAGTATTTT. Protein product: CASSWGTGEDTQYF.